Presented here are 7 T cell receptor beta chains from one specimen sequenced in a study of identical twins. Using its own MiXCR run on the 5' RACE reads, TCRdb lists one record per CDR3 protein. The data hold under 900,000 distinct CDR3 sequences, with 15% to 20% observed a single time. These same records also appear under a second study, on T cells expressing NK-cell markers.

The sample was PBMCs. Every receptor here comes from a woman in her late teens or twenties in good health.

DNA of the CDR3: TGCGCCAGCAGCCAAACAGGGGCCCGAGAAGCTTTCTTT. Its translation is CASSQTGAREAFF. The J gene is TRBJ1-1, the V gene TRBV4-3; 7 bases fit TRBD1. From germline, CDR1 is LGHNA and CDR2 YSLEER. The CDR3 runs to 13 residues. V was clipped by 2 bases and J by 8 bases; unmatched bases: 5.

This clonotype was counted ten times or more. V and J are TRBV6-5 and TRBJ2-3; possible D gene TRBD1, 6 bases. Germline loops: CDR1 MNHEY, CDR2 SVGAGI. The V gene lost 5 bases and the J gene lost 6 bases, with 9 bases spanning the gap. This CDR3 contains 12 residues. Here the CDR3 DNA reads TGTGCCAGCAGTCAGCAGGGGGATACGCAGTATTTT. Protein: CASSQQGDTQYF.

The V call is TRBV3-1, the J call TRBJ2-2, with D tentatively TRBD1 (6 bases). Looked up from germline, CDR1 is LGHDT and CDR2 is YNNKEL (reference sequence). The CDR3 has 15 amino acids. Trimming removed 1 base from V and 5 bases from J, with 11 bases in between. The chain's CDR3 is CASSQGTALTGELFF. The DNA for the CDR3 is TGTGCCAGCAGCCAAGGGACAGCTTTGACCGGGGAGCTGTTTTTT.

The sample holds many counts of this clonotype. This chain joins TRBV6-1 and TRBJ2-6; D is uncertain. CDR1 and CDR2 from the germline V gene are MNHNS and SASEGT. Trimming pared 1 base from V and 0 bases from J, leaving 4 bases between. The CDR3 has 15 residues. CDR3 sequence (DNA): TGTGCCAGCAGTGAAGAAACCTCTGGGGCCAACGTCCTGACTTTC. Its protein product is CASSEETSGANVLTF.

This clonotype was found a few times. The V call is TRBV20-1, the J call TRBJ2-1; D is ambiguous. V gave up 5 bases and J gave up 2 bases, with 10 bases separating them. The CDR3 is 13 amino acids. Germline CDR1 reads DFQATT; CDR2 reads SNEGSKA (reference sequence). CDR3 residues: CSAGPWPYNEQFF. The CDR3 nucleotides are TGCAGTGCTGGTCCTTGGCCCTACAATGAGCAGTTCTTC.

This clonotype was observed a few times. CDR3 bases: TGTGCCAGCAGCCAGAGGGGGTCTAACACTGAAGCTTTCTTT. This codes for CASSQRGSNTEAFF. The chain combines TRBV12-3 or TRBV12-4 with TRBJ1-1, with D possibly matching TRBD1 (6 bases). The CDR3 extends over 14 amino acids. Trimming removed 6 bases at V and 2 bases at J, with 13 bases between.

J is TRBJ2-2 and V is TRBV11-2; TRBD2 matches 16 bases. This CDR3 is 16 amino acids long. Germline V gene sequence: CDR1 SGHAT, CDR2 FQNNGV. Losses at the gene ends were 5 bases for V and 7 bases for J; bases not matched to a gene: 4. CDR3 sequence: CASSAGLAGGDGELFF. The CDR3 DNA reads TGTGCCAGCAGCGCGGGACTAGCGGGAGGGGACGGGGAGCTGTTTTTT.